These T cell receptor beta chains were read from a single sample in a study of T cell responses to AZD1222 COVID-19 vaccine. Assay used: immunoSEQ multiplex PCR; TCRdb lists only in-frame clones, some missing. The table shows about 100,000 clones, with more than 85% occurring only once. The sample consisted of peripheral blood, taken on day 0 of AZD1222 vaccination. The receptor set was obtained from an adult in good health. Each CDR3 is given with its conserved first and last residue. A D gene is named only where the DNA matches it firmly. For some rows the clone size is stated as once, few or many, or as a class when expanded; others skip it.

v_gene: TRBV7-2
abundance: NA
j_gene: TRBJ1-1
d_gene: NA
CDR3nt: TGTGCCAGCAGCTCTGGACGGGAGTTCGTCACTGAAGCTTTCTTT
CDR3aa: CASSSGREFVTEAFF

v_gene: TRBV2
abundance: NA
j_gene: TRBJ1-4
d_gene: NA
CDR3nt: TGTGCCAGCCGGAGGCAGGGAGATGAAAAACTGTTTTTT
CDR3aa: CASRRQGDEKLFF

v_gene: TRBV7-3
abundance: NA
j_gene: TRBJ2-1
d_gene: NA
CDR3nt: TGTGCCAGCAGCTCGCTAACATTGGGTGAGCAGTTCTTC
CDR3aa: CASSSLTLGEQFF

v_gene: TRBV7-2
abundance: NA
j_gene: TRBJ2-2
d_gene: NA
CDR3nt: TGTGCCAGCAGCTTAGACAAGCGGGCCTCGAACACCGGGGAGCTGTTTTTT
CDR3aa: CASSLDKRASNTGELFF

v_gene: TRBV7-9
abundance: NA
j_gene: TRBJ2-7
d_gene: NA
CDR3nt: TGTGCCAGCAGCTTAAGGGGGTTAACCTACGAGCAGTACTTC
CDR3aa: CASSLRGLTYEQYF

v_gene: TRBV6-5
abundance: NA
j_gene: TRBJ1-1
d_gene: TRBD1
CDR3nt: TGTGCCAGCAGTTACTCCGGGACAGGTGGTCAAACTGAAGCTTTCTTT
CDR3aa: CASSYSGTGGQTEAFF

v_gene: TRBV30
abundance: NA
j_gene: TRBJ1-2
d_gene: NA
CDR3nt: TGTGCCTGGCGGGGCGGGAAAGACTATGGCTACACCTTC
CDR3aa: CAWRGGKDYGYTF

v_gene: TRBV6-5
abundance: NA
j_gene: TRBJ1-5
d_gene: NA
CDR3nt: TGTGCCAGCAGTTGGTCGGGCGCCAATCAGCCCCAGCATTTT
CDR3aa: CASSWSGANQPQHF

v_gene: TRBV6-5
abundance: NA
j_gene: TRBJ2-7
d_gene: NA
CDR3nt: TGTGCCAGCAGACCAGGGAGGAGCTCCTACGAGCAGTACTTC
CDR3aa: CASRPGRSSYEQYF

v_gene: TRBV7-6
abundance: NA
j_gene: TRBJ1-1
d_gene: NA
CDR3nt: TGTGCCAGCAGCTTAGCCGGCCGGACACCCGAAATGAACACTGAAGCTTTCTTT
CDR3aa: CASSLAGRTPEMNTEAFF

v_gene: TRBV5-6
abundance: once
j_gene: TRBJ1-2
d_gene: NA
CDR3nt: TGTGCCAGCAGCTTGGCAGGGATCAACTATGGCTACACCTTC
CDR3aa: CASSLAGINYGYTF

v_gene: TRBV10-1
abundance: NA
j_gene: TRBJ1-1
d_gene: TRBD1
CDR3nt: TGCGCCAGCAGTGGATGGACAGGGGGGAAAGCTTTCTTT
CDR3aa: CASSGWTGGKAFF

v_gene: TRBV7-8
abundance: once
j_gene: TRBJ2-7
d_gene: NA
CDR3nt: TGTGCCAGCAGCTTAGCCCTCACCCGGGACACCTACGAGCAGTACTTC
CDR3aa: CASSLALTRDTYEQYF

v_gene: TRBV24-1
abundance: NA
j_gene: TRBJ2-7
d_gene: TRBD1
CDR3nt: TGTGCCATCGTCGTAGGTACAGGGGCGGGCTACGAGCAGTACTTC
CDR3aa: CAIVVGTGAGYEQYF

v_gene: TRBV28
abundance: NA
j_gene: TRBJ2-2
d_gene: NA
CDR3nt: TGTGCCAGCGGGGCAGGGGACACCGGGGAGCTGTTTTTT
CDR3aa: CASGAGDTGELFF

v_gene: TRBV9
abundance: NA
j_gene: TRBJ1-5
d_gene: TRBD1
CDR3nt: TGTGCCAGCAGCGTAGGACAGGGGTATCAGCCCCAGCATTTT
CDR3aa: CASSVGQGYQPQHF

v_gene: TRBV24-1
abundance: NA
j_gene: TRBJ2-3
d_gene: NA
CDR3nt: TGTGCCACCAGTGGAGGGGAACCCACAGATACGCAGTATTTT
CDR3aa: CATSGGEPTDTQYF

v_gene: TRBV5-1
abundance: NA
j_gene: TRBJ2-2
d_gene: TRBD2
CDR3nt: TGCGCCAGCAGCAGACTAGCGGGAGGGCTGAACACCGGGGAGCTGTTTTTT
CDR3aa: CASSRLAGGLNTGELFF

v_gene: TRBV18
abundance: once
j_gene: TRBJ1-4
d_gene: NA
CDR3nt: TGTGCCAGCTCACCGACCGCAACTAATGAAAAACTGTTTTTT
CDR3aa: CASSPTATNEKLFF

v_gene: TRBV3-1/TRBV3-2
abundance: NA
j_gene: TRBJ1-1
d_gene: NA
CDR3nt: TGTGCCAGCAGCCAATCCTACCTAGAGGCCGCGGGTGAAGCTTTCTTT
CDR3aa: CASSQSYLEAAGEAFF

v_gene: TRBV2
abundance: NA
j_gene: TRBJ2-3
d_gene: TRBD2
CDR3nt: TGTGCCAGCAGCGATGGGAGGGCCGATACGCAGTATTTT
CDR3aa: CASSDGRADTQYF

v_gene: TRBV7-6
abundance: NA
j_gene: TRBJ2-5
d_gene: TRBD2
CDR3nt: TGTGCCAGCAGCTTAGGGGCTGGTGGACTAGCGGGTTTCCAAGAGACCCAGTACTTC
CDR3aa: CASSLGAGGLAGFQETQYF

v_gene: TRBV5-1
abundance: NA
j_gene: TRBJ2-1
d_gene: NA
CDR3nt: TGCGCCAGCGGCCAAGGGGGGGCCGCAGGCCCCTACAATGAGCAGTTCTTC
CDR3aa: CASGQGGAAGPYNEQFF

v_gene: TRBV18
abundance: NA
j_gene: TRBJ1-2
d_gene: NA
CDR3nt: TGTGCCAGCTCACCTCCCCCCCGGGACCCGGGATATGGCTACACCTTC
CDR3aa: CASSPPPRDPGYGYTF

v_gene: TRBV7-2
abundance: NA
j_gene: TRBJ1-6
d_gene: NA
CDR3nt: TGTGCCAGCAGCTTAGGGAACTCGGGGCCCCTCCACTTT
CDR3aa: CASSLGNSGPLHF

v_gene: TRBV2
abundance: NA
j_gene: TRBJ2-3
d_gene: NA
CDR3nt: TGTGCCGCCGTTAGGGGGATTTTCGGGACGGGGATCGGCACAGATACGCAGTATTTT
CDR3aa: CAAVRGIFGTGIGTDTQYF

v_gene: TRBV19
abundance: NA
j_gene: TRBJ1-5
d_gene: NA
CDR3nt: TGTGCCAGTGAGGGGGGATATAGCAATCAGCCCCAGCATTTT
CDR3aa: CASEGGYSNQPQHF

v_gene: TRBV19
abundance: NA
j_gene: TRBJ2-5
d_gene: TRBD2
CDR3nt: TGTGCCAGTAGTGTCGGGACTAGCGGGGGGGAAGAGACCCAGTACTTC
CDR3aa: CASSVGTSGGEETQYF

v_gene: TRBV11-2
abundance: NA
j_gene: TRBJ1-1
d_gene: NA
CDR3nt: TGTGCCAGCAGCCCCGATGGGGGAGGATTGAACACTGAAGCTTTCTTT
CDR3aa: CASSPDGGGLNTEAFF

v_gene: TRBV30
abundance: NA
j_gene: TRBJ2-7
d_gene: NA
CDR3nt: TGTGCCTGGAGTTCCGGGGAGCGTGGGCAGTACTTC
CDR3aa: CAWSSGERGQYF

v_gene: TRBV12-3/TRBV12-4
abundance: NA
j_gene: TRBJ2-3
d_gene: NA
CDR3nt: TGTGCCAGCAGTTTACTAGTGGGTGATACGCAGTATTTT
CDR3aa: CASSLLVGDTQYF

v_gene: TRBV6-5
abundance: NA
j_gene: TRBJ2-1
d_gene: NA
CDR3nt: TGTGCCAGCAGTTATACCCTGACGGGCAACAATGAGCAGTTCTTC
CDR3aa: CASSYTLTGNNEQFF

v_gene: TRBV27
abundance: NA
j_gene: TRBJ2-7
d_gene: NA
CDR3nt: TGTGCCAGCAGTCGTCCTCCGCGGCACGAGCAGTACTTC
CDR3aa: CASSRPPRHEQYF

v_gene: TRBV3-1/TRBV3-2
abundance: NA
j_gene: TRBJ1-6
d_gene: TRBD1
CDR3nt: TGTGCCAGCAGCCCTGGACAGGAGAATTCACCCCTCCACTTT
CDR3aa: CASSPGQENSPLHF

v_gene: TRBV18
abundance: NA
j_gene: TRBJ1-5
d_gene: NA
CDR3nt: TGTGCCAGCTCACCACCTGAAAATCAGCCCCAGCATTTT
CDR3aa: CASSPPENQPQHF

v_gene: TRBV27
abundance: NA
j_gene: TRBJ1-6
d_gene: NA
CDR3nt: TGTGCCAGCAGTTTAGGGGGTAATTCACCCCTCCACTTT
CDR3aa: CASSLGGNSPLHF

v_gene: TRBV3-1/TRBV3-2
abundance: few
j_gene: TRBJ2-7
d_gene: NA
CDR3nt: TGTGCCAGCAGCCGAACGGGACAAGGCTCCTACGAGCAGTACTTC
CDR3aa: CASSRTGQGSYEQYF

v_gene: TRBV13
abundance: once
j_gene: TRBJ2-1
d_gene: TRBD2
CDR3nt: TGTGCCAGCAGCTTAGCAGGCGGGAGGGCCGTTTTCAATGAGCAGTTCTTC
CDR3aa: CASSLAGGRAVFNEQFF

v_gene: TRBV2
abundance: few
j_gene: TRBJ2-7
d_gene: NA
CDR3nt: TGTGCCAGCAGTGAAGCGCTTGGCAGGTATGAGTACTTC
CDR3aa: CASSEALGRYEYF

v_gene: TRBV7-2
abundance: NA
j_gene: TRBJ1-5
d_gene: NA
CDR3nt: TGTGCCAGCAGCTCTCGGGGTAGCAATCAGCCCCAGCATTTT
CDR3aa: CASSSRGSNQPQHF

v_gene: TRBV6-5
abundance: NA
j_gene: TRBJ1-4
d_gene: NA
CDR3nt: TGTGCCAGCACCCACCTTAATGAAAAACTGTTTTTT
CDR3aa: CASTHLNEKLFF

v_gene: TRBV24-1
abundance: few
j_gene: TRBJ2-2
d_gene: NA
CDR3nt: TGTGCCACCAGTGATTTGGGGGCCGGGGAGCTGTTTTTT
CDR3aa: CATSDLGAGELFF

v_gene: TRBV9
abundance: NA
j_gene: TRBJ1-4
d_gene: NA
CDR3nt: TGTGCCAGCAGCTCCCCCGGGGGAGTGAAACTGTTTTTT
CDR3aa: CASSSPGGVKLFF

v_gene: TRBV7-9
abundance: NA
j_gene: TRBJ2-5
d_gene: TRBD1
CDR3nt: TGTGCCAGCAGCTTGGAGCCGGGACAGGGGCAAGAGACCCAGTACTTC
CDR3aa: CASSLEPGQGQETQYF

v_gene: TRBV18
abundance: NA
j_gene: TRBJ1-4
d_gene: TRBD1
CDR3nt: TGTGCCAGCTCACCAGCAGGGGGAATATTGGAAAAACTGTTTTTT
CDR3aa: CASSPAGGILEKLFF

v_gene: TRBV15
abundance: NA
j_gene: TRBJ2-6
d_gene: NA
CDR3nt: TGTGCCACCAGCAGGGAGCTTACTGGGGCCAACGTCCTGACTTTC
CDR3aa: CATSRELTGANVLTF

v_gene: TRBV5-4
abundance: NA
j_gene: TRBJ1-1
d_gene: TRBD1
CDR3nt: TGTGCCAGCAGCCTACAGGGGCTTGAAGCTTTCTTT
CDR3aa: CASSLQGLEAFF

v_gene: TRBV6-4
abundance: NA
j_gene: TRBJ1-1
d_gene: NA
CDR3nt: TGTGCCAGCAGTGACTCGGGCAGAGAGTCTGAAGCTTTCTTT
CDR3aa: CASSDSGRESEAFF

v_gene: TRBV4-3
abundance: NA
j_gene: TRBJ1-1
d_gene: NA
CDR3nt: TGCGCCAGCAGCCAAGATATGGCCGTGAGTGAAGCTTTCTTT
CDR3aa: CASSQDMAVSEAFF

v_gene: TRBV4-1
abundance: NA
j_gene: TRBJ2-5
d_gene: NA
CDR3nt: TGCGCCAGCAGCCAAGAACGGCCCGGTGAGACCCAGTACTTC
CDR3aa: CASSQERPGETQYF

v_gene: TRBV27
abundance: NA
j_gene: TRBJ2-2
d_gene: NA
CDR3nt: TGTGCCAGCAGTAGCTTTTGGGGGAGTCACGGGGAGCTGTTTTTT
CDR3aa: CASSSFWGSHGELFF

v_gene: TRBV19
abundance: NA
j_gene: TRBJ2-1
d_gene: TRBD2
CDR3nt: TGTGCCAGTAGTCCGACCCGACTAGCGGGAGGCAATGAGCAGTTCTTC
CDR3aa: CASSPTRLAGGNEQFF

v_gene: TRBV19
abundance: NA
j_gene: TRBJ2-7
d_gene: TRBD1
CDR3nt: TGTGCCAGTAGTATCCTCGGACAGGGGGCTCAATACGAGCAGTACTTC
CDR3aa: CASSILGQGAQYEQYF